This TCR beta chain stems from a study of OX40 agonist ivuxolimab in advanced cancers. Study context: Dose-escalation patients suffered from hepatocellular carcinoma, melanoma, renal cell or head and neck cancer. Findings and limits, study-wide: CD8+ T cells showed, on average, more clonal expansion than CD4+ cells. In the 0.1 to 3.0 mg/kg range, CD4+ and CD8+ blood T cells had expanded clonally by week 6.

Autoimmune disease history or systemic immunosuppression led to patients being barred. CDR1 and CDR2 (germline): SGHRS, YFSETQ. V shed 4 bases and J shed 4 bases, with 17 bases lying between them. CDR3 length: 16 residues. This clone was recorded once. Its target is unknown. The method was immunoSEQ multiplex PCR; TCRdb's version includes in-frame clones alone and lacks a portion of them. The sample records tens of thousands of clones, approximately 89% being singletons. The sequence came from an adult with an advanced solid tumor such as melanoma, head and neck, liver or kidney cancer. The chain employs TRBV5-1 and TRBJ1-4; weak D call: TRBD1 (6 bases). The material sequenced was CD4+ or CD8+ T cells sorted from blood, taken in a trial of the OX40 agonist ivuxolimab. The CDR3 loop reads CASSVAPQGFNEKLFF. The CDR3, as DNA: TGCGCCAGCAGCGTGGCGCCTCAGGGGTTTAATGAAAAACTGTTTTTT.